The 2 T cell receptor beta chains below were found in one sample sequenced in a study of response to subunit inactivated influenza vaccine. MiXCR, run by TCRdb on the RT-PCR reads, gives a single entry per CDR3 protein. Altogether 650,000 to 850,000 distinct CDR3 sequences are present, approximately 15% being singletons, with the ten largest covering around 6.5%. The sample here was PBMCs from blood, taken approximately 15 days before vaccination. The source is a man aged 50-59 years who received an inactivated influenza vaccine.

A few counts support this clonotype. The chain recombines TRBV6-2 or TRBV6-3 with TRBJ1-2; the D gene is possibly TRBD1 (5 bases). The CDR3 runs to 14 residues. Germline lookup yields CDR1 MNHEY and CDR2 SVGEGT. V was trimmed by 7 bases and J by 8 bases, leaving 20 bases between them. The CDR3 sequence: CASISSVEGRGYTF. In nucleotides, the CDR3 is TGTGCCAGCATATCATCGGTCGAGGGACGGGGCTACACCTTC.

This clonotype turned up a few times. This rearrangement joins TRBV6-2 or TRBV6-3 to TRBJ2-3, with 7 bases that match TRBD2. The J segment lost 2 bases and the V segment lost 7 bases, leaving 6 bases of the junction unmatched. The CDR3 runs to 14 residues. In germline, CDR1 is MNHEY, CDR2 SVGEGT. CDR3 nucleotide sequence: TGTGCCAGCACGTGGGACTACGACACAGATACGCAGTATTTT. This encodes CASTWDYDTDTQYF.